Reported below is one T cell receptor beta chain. The data originate from a study of CD8 T cells in Susac syndrome. cDNA came from around 0.5 to 1 ug RNA primed by random hexamers. TCRdb fed the immunoSEQ multiplex PCR reads into MiXCR, producing one record per CDR3 protein. The sample lists 150,000 to 200,000 distinct CDR3 sequences, around 94% occurring once. Trimming took off 4 bases at V and 4 bases at J, with 11 bases between the two ends. The CDR3 is 14 amino acids. Germline values: CDR1 SGHTA, CDR2 FQGNSA. High-throughput TCR beta sequencing covered peripheral CD8+ and CD4+ T cells. This receptor was obtained from a human donor in good health. The V gene is TRBV7-2, the J gene TRBJ2-1, with a weak D call TRBD2 (6 bases). Sequencing was done on a sample of CD4+ T cells from PBMCs. CDR3 nucleotides: TGTGCCAGCAGCTCGGCGGGGTTGTACAATGAGCAGTTCTTC. It codes for CASSSAGLYNEQFF.